This is a list of T cell receptor beta chains from one sample in a study of T cell responses to AZD1222 COVID-19 vaccine. Sequencing used immunoSEQ multiplex PCR; TCRdb keeps in-frame clones, though not all of them. This table holds 95,000 to 100,000 clones, roughly nine tenths found once. The material sequenced was peripheral blood, taken on day 0 of AZD1222 vaccination. The receptors stem from an adult in good health. Each CDR3 is given with its conserved first and last residue. The D gene is left open where the match is weak. Size is stated for part of the rows, as once, few or many counts, or as a class when the clone is expanded.

V gene: TRBV9
J gene: TRBJ2-1
clone size: .
D gene: TRBD2
CDR3 DNA: TGTGCCAGCAGCCTCCAGAGCGGGAGCAATGAGCAGTTCTTC
CDR3 protein: CASSLQSGSNEQFF

V gene: TRBV9
J gene: TRBJ2-2
clone size: .
D gene: .
CDR3 DNA: TGTGCCAGCAGCGGTAGAAGGGATAACACCGGGGAGCTGTTTTTT
CDR3 protein: CASSGRRDNTGELFF

V gene: TRBV2
J gene: TRBJ1-2
clone size: .
D gene: .
CDR3 DNA: TGTGCCAGCAGTGAAAGGAGCGTATATGGCTACACCTTC
CDR3 protein: CASSERSVYGYTF

V gene: TRBV18
J gene: TRBJ2-1
clone size: once
D gene: TRBD1
CDR3 DNA: TGTGCCAGCTCGCCGCCCGGGACAGGCTACAATGAGCAGTTCTTC
CDR3 protein: CASSPPGTGYNEQFF

V gene: TRBV28
J gene: TRBJ1-1
clone size: .
D gene: .
CDR3 DNA: TGTGCCAGCAAAAGTTCCCTCACTGAAGCTTTCTTT
CDR3 protein: CASKSSLTEAFF

V gene: TRBV5-4
J gene: TRBJ1-4
clone size: .
D gene: .
CDR3 DNA: TGTGCCAGCAGTACAGGGCAGGGAAGTGAAAAACTGTTTTTT
CDR3 protein: CASSTGQGSEKLFF

V gene: TRBV11-2
J gene: TRBJ2-1
clone size: once
D gene: TRBD2
CDR3 DNA: TGTGCCAGCAGCCCGGGACTAGCGACTAACAATGAGCAGTTCTTC
CDR3 protein: CASSPGLATNNEQFF

V gene: TRBV19
J gene: TRBJ1-5
clone size: .
D gene: TRBD1
CDR3 DNA: TGTGCCAGTAGACCGGGACAGGGAGGCAATCAGCCCCAGCATTTT
CDR3 protein: CASRPGQGGNQPQHF

V gene: TRBV5-6
J gene: TRBJ2-7
clone size: .
D gene: .
CDR3 DNA: TGTGCCAGCAGCTTGGCTGCGGGCGAGCAGTACTTC
CDR3 protein: CASSLAAGEQYF

V gene: TRBV24-1
J gene: TRBJ2-5
clone size: .
D gene: TRBD2
CDR3 DNA: TGTGCCACCAGTTCACCTAGCGGGGAAGAGACCCAGTACTTC
CDR3 protein: CATSSPSGEETQYF

V gene: TRBV11-2
J gene: TRBJ2-7
clone size: .
D gene: .
CDR3 DNA: TGTGCCAGCAGCTTGCGGGACACCCTGGCGGGAGAGCAGTACTTC
CDR3 protein: CASSLRDTLAGEQYF

V gene: TRBV5-1
J gene: TRBJ2-7
clone size: .
D gene: .
CDR3 DNA: TGCGCCAGCAGCTTGGAAGGGATTACCTACGAGCAGTACTTC
CDR3 protein: CASSLEGITYEQYF

V gene: TRBV28
J gene: TRBJ1-1
clone size: .
D gene: .
CDR3 DNA: TGTGCCAGCATCGAGAGATTTATGAACACTGAAGCTTTCTTT
CDR3 protein: CASIERFMNTEAFF

V gene: TRBV4-3
J gene: TRBJ1-1
clone size: few
D gene: .
CDR3 DNA: TGCGCCAGCAGCCAAGTCCAAGGAGTTGGTGAAGCTTTCTTT
CDR3 protein: CASSQVQGVGEAFF

V gene: TRBV30
J gene: TRBJ1-2
clone size: few
D gene: .
CDR3 DNA: TGTGCCTGCCCCCAGGGGCACTATGGCTACACCTTC
CDR3 protein: CACPQGHYGYTF

V gene: TRBV5-6
J gene: TRBJ2-3
clone size: .
D gene: TRBD1
CDR3 DNA: TGTGCCAGCACCAAGACAGGGGGGAACACAGATACGCAGTATTTT
CDR3 protein: CASTKTGGNTDTQYF

V gene: TRBV6-4
J gene: TRBJ1-2
clone size: .
D gene: .
CDR3 DNA: TGTGCCAGCAGCGAGGGCGAGAACTATGGCTACACCTTC
CDR3 protein: CASSEGENYGYTF

V gene: TRBV28
J gene: TRBJ1-1
clone size: .
D gene: .
CDR3 DNA: TGTGCCAGCAGGGTAGTGTGGGGAAGGTACACTGAAGCTTTCTTT
CDR3 protein: CASRVVWGRYTEAFF

V gene: TRBV5-4
J gene: TRBJ2-7
clone size: once
D gene: TRBD1
CDR3 DNA: TGTGCCAGCAGCTTGGGGGACAGGGTCTACGAGCAGTACTTC
CDR3 protein: CASSLGDRVYEQYF

V gene: TRBV29-1
J gene: TRBJ1-2
clone size: .
D gene: .
CDR3 DNA: TGCAGCGTTGATTTCGCAGGCCATTATGGCTACACCTTC
CDR3 protein: CSVDFAGHYGYTF

V gene: TRBV7-8
J gene: TRBJ2-3
clone size: .
D gene: .
CDR3 DNA: TGTGCCAGCAGCTCGGCTAGGGGCGATACGCAGTATTTT
CDR3 protein: CASSSARGDTQYF

V gene: TRBV7-6
J gene: TRBJ2-7
clone size: once
D gene: .
CDR3 DNA: TGTGCCAGCAGCCCGTCTTCCGAGCAGTACTTC
CDR3 protein: CASSPSSEQYF

V gene: TRBV6-2/TRBV6-3
J gene: TRBJ1-3
clone size: .
D gene: .
CDR3 DNA: TGTGCCAGCAGTTACGGTGGGACCGCCGCTGGAAACACCATATATTTT
CDR3 protein: CASSYGGTAAGNTIYF

V gene: TRBV5-1
J gene: TRBJ2-7
clone size: once
D gene: .
CDR3 DNA: TGCGCCAGCAGCTTGGGGCTCCACGAGCAGTACTTC
CDR3 protein: CASSLGLHEQYF

V gene: TRBV30
J gene: TRBJ2-6
clone size: .
D gene: .
CDR3 DNA: TGTGCCTGTCTGCACTCTGGGGCCAACGTCCTGACTTTC
CDR3 protein: CACLHSGANVLTF

V gene: TRBV7-9
J gene: TRBJ2-3
clone size: .
D gene: .
CDR3 DNA: TGTGCCAGCCAAGAGGATACGCAGTATTTT
CDR3 protein: CASQEDTQYF

V gene: TRBV14
J gene: TRBJ2-7
clone size: .
D gene: .
CDR3 DNA: TGTGCCAGCAGTCGGGGGTACGAGCAGTACTTC
CDR3 protein: CASSRGYEQYF

V gene: TRBV2
J gene: TRBJ2-1
clone size: .
D gene: .
CDR3 DNA: TGTGCCAGCGGACGGGAGTCGGGTGGGAATGAGCAGTTCTTC
CDR3 protein: CASGRESGGNEQFF

V gene: TRBV6-4
J gene: TRBJ2-2
clone size: .
D gene: TRBD1
CDR3 DNA: TGTGCCAGCAGTGAGACAGGGGGCAACACCGGGGAGCTGTTTTTT
CDR3 protein: CASSETGGNTGELFF

V gene: TRBV29-1
J gene: TRBJ2-3
clone size: .
D gene: .
CDR3 DNA: TGCAGCGGACAGGCGGGGGATACGCAGTATTTT
CDR3 protein: CSGQAGDTQYF

V gene: TRBV4-3
J gene: TRBJ2-1
clone size: .
D gene: .
CDR3 DNA: TGCGCCAGCAGCCCCGGTGGGGAGCAGTTCTTC
CDR3 protein: CASSPGGEQFF

V gene: TRBV29-1
J gene: TRBJ2-7
clone size: .
D gene: .
CDR3 DNA: TGCAGCGTTGGACTACAAACCTACGAGCAGTACTTC
CDR3 protein: CSVGLQTYEQYF

V gene: TRBV19
J gene: TRBJ1-3
clone size: .
D gene: .
CDR3 DNA: TGTGCCAGTAGTATAAGCCCAGGGCCCTCTGGAAACACCATATATTTT
CDR3 protein: CASSISPGPSGNTIYF

V gene: TRBV27
J gene: TRBJ2-3
clone size: .
D gene: .
CDR3 DNA: TGTGCCAGCAGTTTATCAAGCACAGATACGCAGTATTTT
CDR3 protein: CASSLSSTDTQYF

V gene: TRBV5-4
J gene: TRBJ1-2
clone size: few
D gene: TRBD1
CDR3 DNA: TGTGCCAGCAGCTTGGCTTCCGGACAGGGGACAGGAGATGGCTACACCTTC
CDR3 protein: CASSLASGQGTGDGYTF

V gene: TRBV14
J gene: TRBJ2-7
clone size: .
D gene: TRBD1
CDR3 DNA: TGTGCCAGCAGCCTCAGGGGGTTCTCGAACGAGCAGTACTTC
CDR3 protein: CASSLRGFSNEQYF

V gene: TRBV20-1
J gene: TRBJ2-3
clone size: .
D gene: .
CDR3 DNA: TGCAGTGCTACTGACCCAGTCACAGATACGCAGTATTTT
CDR3 protein: CSATDPVTDTQYF

V gene: TRBV19
J gene: TRBJ2-7
clone size: .
D gene: TRBD2
CDR3 DNA: TGTGCCAGTAGTGCCCAACTAGCGGGAGGAGCCTACGAGCAGTACTTC
CDR3 protein: CASSAQLAGGAYEQYF

V gene: TRBV7-9
J gene: TRBJ2-5
clone size: .
D gene: .
CDR3 DNA: TGTGCCAGCAGCTTCGACGGAGAGACCCAGTACTTC
CDR3 protein: CASSFDGETQYF

V gene: TRBV5-1
J gene: TRBJ2-1
clone size: .
D gene: TRBD2
CDR3 DNA: TGCGCCAGCCTGCGGGAGGGGCTCTACAATGAGCAGTTCTTC
CDR3 protein: CASLREGLYNEQFF

V gene: TRBV29-1
J gene: TRBJ2-7
clone size: .
D gene: .
CDR3 DNA: TGCAGCGTTGAAGACCCACCGGTCTCCTACGAGCAGTACTTC
CDR3 protein: CSVEDPPVSYEQYF

V gene: TRBV30
J gene: TRBJ2-1
clone size: .
D gene: .
CDR3 DNA: TGTGCCTGGAGTGTAAAAACCCCAGGGCTCTACAATGAGCAGTTCTTC
CDR3 protein: CAWSVKTPGLYNEQFF

V gene: TRBV28
J gene: TRBJ2-2
clone size: .
D gene: .
CDR3 DNA: TGTGCCGGCTTAGGGGGGGCTCGCTCGAACACCGGGGAGCTGTTTTTT
CDR3 protein: CAGLGGARSNTGELFF

V gene: TRBV18
J gene: TRBJ1-1
clone size: .
D gene: .
CDR3 DNA: TGTGCCAGCTCACCACGGGAGGGGAGCACTGAAGCTTTCTTT
CDR3 protein: CASSPREGSTEAFF

V gene: TRBV19
J gene: TRBJ2-1
clone size: .
D gene: TRBD1
CDR3 DNA: TGTGCCAGTAGTGAGGCTGGGACAGGGTCATACAATGAGCAGTTCTTC
CDR3 protein: CASSEAGTGSYNEQFF